These 32 T cell receptor beta chains came from one sample sequenced in a study of blood T cell repertoires in COVID-19. The protocol was immunoSEQ multiplex PCR, while the TCRdb copy is restricted to in-frame clones and leaves out a portion. The data show about 70,000 clones, more than 75% seen once. Material: peripheral blood. These receptors all come from a man aged 40-50 years with COVID-19, enrolled during active disease.

The V gene is TRBV2, the J gene TRBJ2-1; D is unresolved. Trimming shortened V by 7 bases and J by 9 bases, and 16 bases separated the two germline ends. The CDR3 has 13 amino acids. Germline V gene lookup returns CDR1 SNHLY and CDR2 FYNNEI. The CDR3, as DNA: TGTGCCAGCATTCCAGACTCCGGCAGTGAGCAGTTCTTC. As protein: CASIPDSGSEQFF.

This sequence joins TRBV19 and TRBJ2-7; possibly TRBD1 for D (5 bases). Trimming removed 5 bases at V and 7 bases at J, with 15 bases between. CDR1 is LNHDA, CDR2 SQIVND, per germline (reference sequence). This CDR3 comprises 13 residues. Here the CDR3 DNA reads TGTGCCAGTAGTCTTCCTGGGGCTGGTGAGCAGTACTTC. Its translation: CASSLPGAGEQYF.

This chain uses TRBV28 with TRBJ2-7; 10 nucleotides match TRBD1. Germline loops: CDR1 MDHEN, CDR2 SYDVKM. After removal of 6 bases from V and 5 bases from J, the junction contained 10 bases not matched to a gene. The CDR3 consists of 15 residues. The CDR3, as DNA: TGTGCCAGCAGCCGACCCGGGACAGGGGTGAACGAGCAGTACTTC. It codes for CASSRPGTGVNEQYF.

This sequence joins TRBV6-5 and TRBJ2-4; D might be TRBD2 (6 bases). V gave up 5 bases and J gave up 9 bases, with 20 bases separating them. This CDR3 region has 15 residues. Looked up from germline, CDR1 is MNHEY and CDR2 is SVGAGI. The chain's CDR3 is CASSRVGGDGAIQYF. CDR3 DNA: TGTGCCAGCAGTCGGGTAGGCGGGGATGGCGCCATTCAGTACTTC.

The V call is TRBV2, the J call TRBJ2-1, with a weak D call TRBD2 (6 bases). CDR3 length: 13 residues. Germline CDR1 reads SNHLY; CDR2 reads FYNNEI. With 8 bases removed from V and 2 bases from J, the gap between germline ends came to 10 bases. The CDR3 reads CASAWGAYNEQFF. CDR3 in DNA: TGTGCCAGCGCCTGGGGGGCCTACAATGAGCAGTTCTTC.

This rearrangement joins TRBV28 to TRBJ2-7, with TRBD1 matching 10 bases. The CDR3 spans 15 residues. V lost 4 bases, J lost 1 base, and 4 bases stayed unmatched. The germline gives CDR1 MDHEN, CDR2 SYDVKM. The CDR3 nucleotides are TGTGCCAGCAGTTCGGGACAGGGGCCATCCTACGAGCAGTACTTC. This encodes CASSSGQGPSYEQYF. Filled out from reference TRBV28 and TRBJ2-7, the complete variable domain reads DVKVTQSSRYLVKRTGEKVFLECVQDMDHENMFWYRQDPGLGLRLIYFSYDVKMKEKGDIPEGYSVSREKKERFSLILESASTNQTSMYLCASSSGQGPSYEQYFGPGTRLTVT.

The chain has TRBV5-4 and TRBJ2-7, with TRBD1 matching over 11 bases. V dropped 5 bases and J dropped 3; count of bases not matched to a gene: 4. Germline V gene sequence: CDR1 SGHNT, CDR2 YYREEE (reference sequence). This CDR3 is 14 amino acids long. CDR3 region: CASSQDRGLYEQYF. CDR3 in DNA: TGTGCCAGCAGTCAGGACAGGGGGCTCTACGAGCAGTACTTC.

This sequence joins TRBV20-1 and TRBJ1-2; D remains unclear. The germline V gene encodes CDR1 DFQATT and CDR2 SNEGSKA (reference sequence). Trimming took 7 bases from V and 8 from J, leaving 14 bases between them. CDR3 length equals 11 residues. CDR3 nucleotides: TGCAGTGTTACTAAGGAGATGGGCTACACCTTC. Its protein product is CSVTKEMGYTF.

This chain links TRBV9 with TRBJ2-2, with 9 bases matching TRBD2. CDR3 length equals 17 residues. The germline V gene has CDR1 SGDLS and CDR2 YYNGEE. The V and J ends lost 5 bases and 4 bases, in that order; junction bases with no gene match: 12. Written as DNA, the CDR3 is TGTGCCAGCAGTGGAGGGTGGAGCGGGGGGTTCACCGGGGAGCTGTTTTTT. It specifies CASSGGWSGGFTGELFF. The full variable domain, completed using reference TRBV9 and TRBJ2-2, is DSGVTQTPKHLITATGQRVTLRCSPRSGDLSVYWYQQSLDQGLQFLIQYYNGEERAKGNILERFSAQQFPDLHSELNLSSLELGDSALYFCASSGGWSGGFTGELFFGEGSRLTVL.

This clone has more than one count but fewer than ten. The chain recombines TRBV20-1 with TRBJ2-5, with D hard to call. The CDR3 has 11 amino acids. CDR1 and CDR2 (germline): DFQATT, SNEGSKA (reference sequence). The V end lost 5 bases, the J end lost 1 base, and 5 bases lay between the germline ends. The CDR3 reads CSALAQETQYF. The CDR3 DNA follows: TGCAGTGCTTTAGCCCAAGAGACCCAGTACTTC.

This sequence joins TRBV19 and TRBJ1-2; 7 bases match TRBD1. After removal of 9 bases from V and 1 base from J, the junction contained 11 bases not matched to a gene. Germline CDR1 reads LNHDA; CDR2 reads SQIVND (reference sequence). This CDR3 has 15 amino acids. The CDR3 loop reads CASRDSQQDNYGYTF. The CDR3 DNA reads TGTGCCAGCAGGGACAGCCAACAAGATAACTATGGCTACACCTTC.

This rearrangement joins TRBV5-4 to TRBJ1-2, with a possible D match to TRBD1 (5 bases). The V and J ends lost 4 bases and 1 base respectively, with 8 bases between them. This CDR3 spans 13 amino acids. The germline gives CDR1 SGHNT, CDR2 YYREEE (reference sequence). CDR3 DNA: TGTGCCAGCAGCCCGACAGATAACTATGGCTACACCTTC. Translation gives CASSPTDNYGYTF.

CDR3 protein: CSASFLQGDPYPKSPYEQYF. The CDR3 DNA reads TGCAGTGCTAGTTTTTTACAAGGAGACCCATACCCAAAATCCCCCTACGAGCAGTACTTC. The chain carries TRBV20-1 and TRBJ2-7; D is unclear. This CDR3 comprises 20 residues. The V gene's germline CDR1 is DFQATT and CDR2 SNEGSKA (reference sequence). V lost 3 bases and J lost 2, with 32 bases in between.

This chain joins TRBV30 and TRBJ2-5; 7 nucleotides match TRBD2. CDR1 and CDR2 from the germline V gene are GTSNPN and SVGIG (reference sequence). The CDR3 contains 14 residues. V shed 0 bases and J 6 bases; nucleotides not matched to a gene: 7. The DNA of the CDR3 is TGTGCCTGGAGTGTACTGGGCAGCGGGAAGACCCAGTACTTC. Protein product: CAWSVLGSGKTQYF.

This clone showed up just once. This rearrangement joins TRBV5-5 to TRBJ2-5; D unclear. V was trimmed by 1 base and J by 6 bases, leaving 7 bases between them. There are 12 residues in the CDR3. CDR1 and CDR2 from the germline V gene are SGHKS and YYEKEE (reference sequence). The CDR3 region is CASSLNSQTQYF. In DNA, the CDR3 is TGTGCCAGCAGCTTGAACAGTCAGACCCAGTACTTC.

The chain combines TRBV11-1 with TRBJ2-5, with D uncertain. Germline-derived CDR1 and CDR2 are SGHAT and FQDESV (reference sequence). Trimming removed 5 bases at V and 1 base at J, with 8 bases between. CDR3 length equals 13 residues. CDR3 sequence (DNA): TGTGCCAGCAGCACCGGGTCCCAAGAGACCCAGTACTTC. It codes for CASSTGSQETQYF.

The CDR3 nucleotides read TGTGCCAGCTCACCACCAGGGACAGGGAGGGGCACTGAAGCTTTCTTT. The encoded protein is CASSPPGTGRGTEAFF. This chain connects TRBV18 to TRBJ1-1; 9 bases match TRBD1. The germline V gene encodes CDR1 KGHSH and CDR2 LQKENI. Trimming removed 0 bases from V and 4 bases from J; junction bases left unmatched: 6. The CDR3 loop spans 16 amino acids.

The chain employs TRBV28 and TRBJ1-2; TRBD1 is a possible D gene (6 bases). This CDR3 comprises 14 residues. Germline CDR1 reads MDHEN; CDR2 reads SYDVKM. V lost 6 bases and J lost 4, with 15 bases in between. The CDR3 DNA reads as TGTGCCAGCAGGGACCCGGACAGACTCTATGGCTACACCTTC. Protein sequence: CASRDPDRLYGYTF.

The chain links TRBV7-3 to TRBJ2-7; D is possibly TRBD1 (5 bases). From germline, CDR1 is SGHTA and CDR2 FQGTGA. This CDR3 comprises 13 residues. Trimming removed 5 bases from V and 0 bases from J, with 8 bases in between. The DNA of the CDR3 is TGTGCCAGCAGCCCTGGACACTCCTACGAGCAGTACTTC. The encoded protein is CASSPGHSYEQYF.

This chain uses TRBV10-3 with TRBJ1-2, with D uncertain. Trimming took off 6 bases at V and 5 bases at J, with 13 bases between the two ends. There are 13 residues in the CDR3. Germline CDR1 and CDR2: ENHRY and SYGVKD. CDR3 in DNA: TGTGCCATCAGCCGCGACAAATTTTATGGCTACACCTTC. Amino acid sequence: CAISRDKFYGYTF.

Only a few counts were recorded for this clone. V is TRBV6-5 and J is TRBJ1-3, with D possibly TRBD1 on 6 matching bases. The V gene lost 7 bases and the J gene lost 7 bases, with 14 bases spanning the gap. The CDR3 contains 13 residues. CDR1 MNHEY and CDR2 SVGAGI come from the germline V gene. The CDR3 region has the DNA TGTGCCAGCACCAATGGGGGCTGGAACACCATATATTTT. Its protein product is CASTNGGWNTIYF.

This sequence joins TRBV11-2 and TRBJ2-2; TRBD2 might be the D (6 bases). Per the germline V gene, CDR1 is SGHAT and CDR2 is FQNNGV. This CDR3 is built from 12 residues. V lost 10 bases to trimming and J lost 6 bases, with 12 bases between them. Here the CDR3 DNA reads TGTGCCAATCAAGCGGGTCCCGGGGAGCTGTTTTTT. Encoded protein: CANQAGPGELFF. Variable domain in full (rest from reference TRBV11-2 and TRBJ2-2): EAGVAQSPRYKIIEKRQSVAFWCNPISGHATLYWYQQILGQGPKLLIQFQNNGVVDDSQLPKDRFSAERLKGVDSTLKIQPAKLEDSAVYLCANQAGPGELFFGEGSRLTVL.

This clone appeared once. The chain combines TRBV5-1 with TRBJ1-1; D is possibly TRBD1 (6 bases). V was trimmed by 0 bases and J by 8 bases, leaving 11 bases between them. Per the germline V gene, CDR1 is SGHRS and CDR2 is YFSETQ. The length of the CDR3 is 13 residues. This chain's CDR3 is CASSLGRGGEAFF. The CDR3, as DNA: TGCGCCAGCAGCTTGGGCAGGGGTGGGGAAGCTTTCTTT.

The chain combines TRBV7-8 with TRBJ1-1, with 7 bases that match TRBD1. Germline CDR1 SGHVS, CDR2 FQNEAQ. The V and J ends lost 4 bases and 3 bases, in that order; junction bases with no gene match: 2. The CDR3 has 13 amino acids. The DNA for the CDR3 is TGTGCCAGCAGCTCTGACAGGGACACTGAAGCTTTCTTT. Translating it yields CASSSDRDTEAFF.

The chain recombines TRBV19 with TRBJ1-1; TRBD1 aligns across 8 bases. CDR3 size: 14 residues. Germline CDR1 LNHDA, CDR2 SQIVND (reference sequence). Trimming removed 10 bases from V and 5 bases from J; junction bases left unmatched: 12. The CDR3 region is CATKKDRVGTEAFF. CDR3 sequence (DNA): TGTGCCACAAAGAAGGACAGGGTGGGAACTGAAGCTTTCTTT.

The rearrangement uses TRBV5-1 and TRBJ1-2; 7 nucleotides line up with TRBD1. The CDR3 totals 16 residues. V was clipped by 1 base and J by 3 bases; unmatched bases: 9. From germline, CDR1 is SGHRS and CDR2 YFSETQ. The CDR3, as DNA: TGCGCCAGCAGCTTGTCGGTCGGACAGGTAGACTATGGCTACACCTTC. It is translated as CASSLSVGQVDYGYTF.

The V gene is TRBV24-1, the J gene TRBJ1-3; a possible D gene is TRBD1 (5 bases). The CDR3 runs to 14 residues. Trimming cost V 3 bases and J 1 base, with 6 bases left between them. Germline V lookup: CDR1 KGHDR, CDR2 SFDVKD. For the CDR3, the DNA is TGTGCCACCAGTGATGGGGGGTCTGGAAACACCATATATTTT. The encoded protein is CATSDGGSGNTIYF.

J is TRBJ2-6 and V is TRBV6-2 or TRBV6-3, with 9 bases lining up with TRBD1. Germline V gene lookup returns CDR1 MNHEY and CDR2 SVGEGT. V was clipped by 5 bases and J by 1 base; unmatched bases: 15. This CDR3 has 20 residues. CDR3 in amino acids: CASSANWGQGRTSGANVLTF. The CDR3 bases are TGTGCCAGCAGTGCAAATTGGGGACAGGGCAGAACGTCTGGGGCCAACGTCCTGACTTTC.

V and J are TRBV9 and TRBJ2-6; 7 bases agree with TRBD1. The trim removed 0 bases at V and 2 bases at J, leaving 5 bases unmatched. Germline loops: CDR1 SGDLS, CDR2 YYNGEE. The CDR3 has 17 amino acids. CDR3 sequence: CASSVVEQGAGANVLTF. Written as DNA, the CDR3 is TGTGCCAGCAGCGTAGTGGAGCAGGGGGCTGGGGCCAACGTCCTGACTTTC.

The genes are TRBV6-5 and TRBJ2-5; 8 nucleotides match TRBD2. The CDR3 is 13 residues long. Germline V gene sequence: CDR1 MNHEY, CDR2 SVGAGI. V lost 7 bases to trimming and J lost 5 bases; unmatched junction nucleotides: 6. The CDR3 region is CASTGGVWETQYF. The DNA of the CDR3 is TGTGCCAGCACCGGGGGGGTTTGGGAGACCCAGTACTTC.

The chain combines TRBV5-5 with TRBJ1-1; 11 bases are shared with TRBD1. V trimming: 5 bases; J trimming: 4 bases; junction bases outside the gene matches: 7. The CDR3 spans 15 residues. CDR1 is SGHKS, CDR2 YYEKEE, per germline (reference sequence). The CDR3 loop is CASRHGQGARTEAFF. CDR3 coding DNA: TGTGCCAGCAGGCACGGACAGGGGGCGCGCACTGAAGCTTTCTTT.

The CDR3 loop is CASSLGQGKTGELFF. In DNA, the CDR3 is TGCGCCAGCAGTTTAGGACAGGGAAAGACCGGGGAGCTGTTTTTT. This sequence joins TRBV5-1 and TRBJ2-2; TRBD1 agrees at 8 bases. This CDR3 spans 15 amino acids. J was trimmed by 5 bases and V by 5 bases; bases with no gene match: 8. The germline V gene has CDR1 SGHRS and CDR2 YFSETQ.